Described below is a single T cell receptor (beta chain) sequence and its context. This clonotype was recorded at least ten times. This clone's antigen is unknown. Qualities for individual bases were not recorded, and no much larger clone is one base off. From the cysteine through the phenylalanine, the CDR3 covers 14 amino acids. Of all the DNA, just the CDR3 is kept, 42 bases in frame from base 1. CDR1 and CDR2 are read off the germline V gene as SGHTA and FQGNSA. The junction carries 15 bases between V and J, which are trimmed by 5 bases and 5 bases respectively. The instrument was an Illumina HiSeq 1500. TCRdb cleaned the public reads at Q25 with fastp, built clones with MiXCR and kept in-frame beta chains. Each CDR3 protein appears once, grouped with its most common genes and DNA. Within this sample are under 800,000 distinct CDR3 sequences, with roughly 24% of them counted one time only. The ten largest account for around 7.6% of the sample.

This entry comes from a study of T cell repertoires in cytomegalovirus infection (dated by TCRdb to about 2019). Broadly, across the study: Donor HLA type was relevant to the analysis, because carriage of CMV infection together with the matching HLA type was indicated by public TCR beta signatures. Beyond this particular receptor, the publication reports: In both this cohort and an independent approximately 400-donor cohort, the cumulative frequency of public TCR beta family members distinguished carriers of CMV infection plus the relevant HLA type. The ex vivo response was dominated by HLA-C-restricted CMV-specific TCR beta clonotypes, which also provided the single most frequent clonotype in two of eight donors.

The receptor was derived from a human donor in good health (CMV status not recorded). Some clones in this sample may be carry-over from other donors' samples. Sequences were obtained from CD8+ T cells from PBMCs. Rearrangement joined TRBV7-2 to TRBJ2-5; the D gene is perhaps TRBD2, on 5 matching bases. CDR3 protein: CASSPGSSGETQYF. The DNA sequence is as follows: TGTGCCAGCAGCCCGGGGTCCTCGGGGGAGACCCAGTACTTC.